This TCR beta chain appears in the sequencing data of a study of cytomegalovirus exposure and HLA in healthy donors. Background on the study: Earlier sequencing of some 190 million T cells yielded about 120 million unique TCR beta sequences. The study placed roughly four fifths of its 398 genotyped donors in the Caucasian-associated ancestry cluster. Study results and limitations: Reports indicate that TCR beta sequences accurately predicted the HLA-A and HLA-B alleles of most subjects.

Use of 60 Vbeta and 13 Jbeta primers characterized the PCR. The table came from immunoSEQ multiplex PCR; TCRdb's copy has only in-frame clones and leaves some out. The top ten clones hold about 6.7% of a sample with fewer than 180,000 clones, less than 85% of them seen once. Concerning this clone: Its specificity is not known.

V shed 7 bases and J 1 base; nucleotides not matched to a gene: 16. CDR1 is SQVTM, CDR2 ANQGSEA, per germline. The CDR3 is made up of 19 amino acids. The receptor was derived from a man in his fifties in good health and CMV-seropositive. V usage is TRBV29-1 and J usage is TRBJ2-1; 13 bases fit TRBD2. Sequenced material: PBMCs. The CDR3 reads CSGDRGRGTSGKSYNEQFF. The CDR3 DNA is TGCAGCGGCGACAGGGGGCGCGGGACTAGCGGGAAATCCTACAATGAGCAGTTCTTC.